This T cell receptor (beta chain) stems from a study of cytomegalovirus exposure and HLA in healthy donors. Study summary: The Caucasian-associated ancestry cluster contained about 80% of the 300 to 450 genotyped donors. Findings and caveats of the study: CMV antigen specificity was confirmed in vitro for a few CMV-associated chains.

In this sample, this clone turned up a few times. Its antigen is as yet unknown. 13 Jbeta primers and 60 Vbeta primers were used for the PCR. The protocol was immunoSEQ multiplex PCR, while the TCRdb copy is restricted to in-frame clones and leaves out a portion. Of 200,000 or so clones listed, around 80% are singletons. The CDR3 contains 14 residues. Germline lookup yields CDR1 MNHEY and CDR2 SMNVEV (reference sequence). V lost 4 bases, J lost 4 bases, and 13 bases lay in between. Sequencing was carried out using PBMCs. This sequence originates from a man aged 18 to 29 in good health and CMV-seronegative. The chain uses TRBV27 and TRBJ1-2, with D possibly matching TRBD1 (6 bases). CDR3 sequence reads: CASSSGQSLYGYTF. In DNA, the CDR3 is TGTGCCAGCAGTTCCGGACAGAGCCTCTATGGCTACACCTTC.